A selection of T cell receptor beta chains follows, all from one sample in a study of T cells of healthy individuals. TCRdb reanalysed the 5' RACE reads using MiXCR and keeps one entry per CDR3 protein. The sample shows 95,000 to 100,000 distinct CDR3 sequences, 17% of them seen only once. Receptors originate from a human donor in good health. CDR3s include the opening cysteine and the closing phenylalanine or tryptophan. Fields, in order: V gene, J gene, clone size, CDR3 protein. Only part of the rows carry a size: once, few, many, or a class if the clone is expanded.

TRBV7-6	TRBJ2-3	many	CASSPLDSGSDTQYF
TRBV3-1	TRBJ2-1	NA	CASSQAGSGRYNEQFF
TRBV4-1	TRBJ1-4	NA	CASSQAPRANEKLFF
TRBV7-3	TRBJ2-2	NA	CASSSLTRLAGGPRELFF
TRBV7-2	TRBJ2-1	few	CASSSLGTIHEQFF
TRBV20-1	TRBJ1-2	many	CSARFPNNYGYTF
TRBV19	TRBJ2-1	NA	CASSGQSSYNEQFF
TRBV6-5	TRBJ1-3	few	CASSYSRSAVGNTIYF
TRBV6-2/TRBV6-3	TRBJ1-4	NA	CASSYFSEKLFF
TRBV4-3	TRBJ1-1	many	CASSQALRQGGAPNTEAFF
TRBV6-4	TRBJ2-1	NA	CASSILAGSQDEQFF
TRBV28	TRBJ2-5	few	CASSFLGGREETQYF
TRBV29-1	TRBJ2-1	many	CSVASSSYNEQFF
TRBV10-3	TRBJ2-3	NA	CAISLAGDTQYF
TRBV27	TRBJ1-5	NA	CASSLFRSPNQPQHF
TRBV4-3	TRBJ2-1	many	CASSPGIAGGYNEQFF
TRBV29-1	TRBJ2-5	many	CSVWHQETQYF
TRBV10-3	TRBJ2-1	many	CAISDPGVRGNEQFF